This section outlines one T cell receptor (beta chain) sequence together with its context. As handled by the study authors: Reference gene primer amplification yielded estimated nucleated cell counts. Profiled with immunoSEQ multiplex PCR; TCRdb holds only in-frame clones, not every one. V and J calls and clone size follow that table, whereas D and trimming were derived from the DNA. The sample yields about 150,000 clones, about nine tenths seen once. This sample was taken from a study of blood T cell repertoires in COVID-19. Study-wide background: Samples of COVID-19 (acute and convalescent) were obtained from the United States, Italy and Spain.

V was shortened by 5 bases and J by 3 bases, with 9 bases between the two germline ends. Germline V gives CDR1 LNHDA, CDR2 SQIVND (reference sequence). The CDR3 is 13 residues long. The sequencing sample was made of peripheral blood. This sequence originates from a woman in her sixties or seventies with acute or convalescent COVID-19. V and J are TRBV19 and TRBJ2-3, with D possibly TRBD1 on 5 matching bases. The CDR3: CASSPRTTDTQYF. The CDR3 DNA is TGTGCCAGTAGTCCGAGGACAACAGATACGCAGTATTTT. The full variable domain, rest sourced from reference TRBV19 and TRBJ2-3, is DGGITQSPKYLFRKEGQNVTLSCEQNLNHDAMYWYRQDPGQGLRLIYYSQIVNDFQKGDIAEGYSVSREKKESFPLTVTSAQKNPTAFYLCASSPRTTDTQYFGPGTRLTVL.